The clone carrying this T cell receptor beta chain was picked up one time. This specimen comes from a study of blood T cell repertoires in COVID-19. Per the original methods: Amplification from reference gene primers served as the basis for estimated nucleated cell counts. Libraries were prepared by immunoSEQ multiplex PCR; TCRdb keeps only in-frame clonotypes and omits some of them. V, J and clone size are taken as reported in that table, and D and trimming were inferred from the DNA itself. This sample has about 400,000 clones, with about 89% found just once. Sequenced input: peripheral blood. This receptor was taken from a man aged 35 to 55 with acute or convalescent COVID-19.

The chain's CDR3 is CASSFWREPYNEQFF. CDR3 in DNA: TGTGCCAGCAGCTTTTGGCGGGAGCCCTACAATGAGCAGTTCTTC. The chain couples TRBV6-6 to TRBJ2-1, with 7 bases fitting TRBD2. CDR3 length: 15 residues. V was pared by 6 bases and J by 2 bases, with 7 bases of the junction left unmatched. CDR1 and CDR2 from the germline V gene are MNHNY and SVGAGI (reference sequence).